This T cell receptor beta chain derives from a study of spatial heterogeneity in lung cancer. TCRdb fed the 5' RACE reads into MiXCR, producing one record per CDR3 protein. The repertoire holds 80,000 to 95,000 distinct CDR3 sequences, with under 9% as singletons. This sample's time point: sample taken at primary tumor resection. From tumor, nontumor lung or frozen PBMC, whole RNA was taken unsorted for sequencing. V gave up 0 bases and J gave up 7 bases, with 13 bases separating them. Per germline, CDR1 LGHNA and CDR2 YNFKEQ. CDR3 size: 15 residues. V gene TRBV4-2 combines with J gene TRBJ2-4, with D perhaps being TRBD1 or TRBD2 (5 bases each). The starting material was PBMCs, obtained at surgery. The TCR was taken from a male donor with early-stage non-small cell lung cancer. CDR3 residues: CASSQDDTRGNIQYF. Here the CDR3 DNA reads TGTGCCAGCAGCCAAGATGACACTAGGGGCAACATTCAGTACTTC.